This T cell receptor (beta chain) is drawn from a study of shared clonotypes between healthy human individuals. Germline-derived CDR1 and CDR2 are GTSNPN and SVGIG (reference sequence). Trimming left V 5 bases short and J 11 bases short, with 16 bases between. The CDR3 totals 12 residues. This table comes from immunoSEQ multiplex PCR, and its TCRdb copy is limited to in-frame clones, with some not included. The sample lists 950,000 to 1,100,000 clones; roughly 70% were seen once. Material: memory CD4+ T cells sorted from blood. Subset: CD45RA-negative fraction. The chain couples TRBV30 to TRBJ2-1; TRBD2 is a possible D gene (6 bases). This receptor was identified in a man between 18 and 35 years old in good health. This chain's CDR3 is CAWAGRELQQFF. As DNA, the CDR3 is TGTGCCTGGGCGGGACGAGAATTGCAGCAGTTCTTC.